A single sample is the source of the 9 T cell receptor beta chains below, sequenced in a study of shared T cell receptors in the human thymus. Assay used: immunoSEQ multiplex PCR; TCRdb lists only in-frame clones, some missing. The table records hundreds of thousands of clones, 85% to 95% of them present only once. Sample: thymocytes. Every receptor here comes from a human donor.

The genes are TRBV5-1 and TRBJ1-2; the match to TRBD1 covers 7 bases. The trim removed 1 base at V and 4 bases at J, leaving 7 bases unmatched. This CDR3 is built from 15 residues. The germline V gene encodes CDR1 SGHRS and CDR2 YFSETQ. In DNA, the CDR3 is TGCGCCAGCAGCTTGAGGGGACAGTCGGGCTATGGCTACACCTTC. This gives the protein CASSLRGQSGYGYTF. The whole variable domain, filled in from reference TRBV5-1 and TRBJ1-2, reads KAGVTQTPRYLIKTRGQQVTLSCSPISGHRSVSWYQQTPGQGLQFLFEYFSETQRNKGNFPGRFSGRQFSNSRSEMNVSTLELGDSALYLCASSLRGQSGYGYTFGSGTRLTVV.

CDR3: CAWSVSGGRYHEQYF. In nucleotides, the CDR3 is TGTGCCTGGAGTGTTTCGGGCGGGAGGTATCACGAGCAGTACTTC. V usage is TRBV30 and J usage is TRBJ2-7; TRBD2 agrees at 8 bases. The CDR3 contains 15 residues. Germline V gene data show CDR1 as GTSNPN and CDR2 as SVGIG (reference sequence). Unmatched junction bases numbered 9, after V lost 0 bases and J lost 5 bases. The full variable domain, completed using reference TRBV30 and TRBJ2-7, is SQTIHQWPATLVQPVGSPLSLECTVEGTSNPNLYWYRQAAGRGLQLLFYSVGIGQISSEVPQNLSASRPQDRQFILSSKKLLLSDSGFYLCAWSVSGGRYHEQYFGPGTRLTVT.

The chain recombines TRBV10-3 with TRBJ2-3, with D possibly matching TRBD1 (5 bases). CDR1 is ENHRY, CDR2 SYGVKD, per germline. The CDR3 is 17 amino acids. V was clipped by 5 bases and J by 2 bases, with 20 bases between them. CDR3 loop: CAISSPGAATYTDTQYF. In DNA, the CDR3 is TGTGCCATCAGTTCCCCTGGGGCGGCCACGTACACAGATACGCAGTATTTT.

The genes are TRBV27 and TRBJ1-4; D is ambiguous. In germline, CDR1 is MNHEY, CDR2 SMNVEV (reference sequence). V lost 3 bases to trimming and J lost 0 bases, with 17 bases between them. The CDR3 length is 18 residues. The CDR3: CASSLGSGVRSTNEKLFF. The CDR3 nucleotides read TGTGCCAGCAGTTTGGGCAGTGGGGTTCGATCAACTAATGAAAAACTGTTTTTT.

The chain combines TRBV20-1 with TRBJ2-7, with D unclear. The CDR3 totals 11 residues. CDR1 is DFQATT, CDR2 SNEGSKA, per germline (reference sequence). The CDR3 loop is CTVADTTVQYF. The DNA for the CDR3 is TGCACCGTGGCCGATACTACGGTGCAGTACTTC.

The V and J genes are TRBV5-1 and TRBJ2-1; 11 positions agree with TRBD2. This CDR3 spans 19 amino acids. Germline V gives CDR1 SGHRS, CDR2 YFSETQ. Trimming removed 0 bases from V and 8 bases from J; junction bases left unmatched: 16. The CDR3 DNA follows: TGCGCCAGCAGCTTGGCTAGCGGGAGGAAGTGGTTTTTACAGGATGAGCAGTTCTTC. It translates to CASSLASGRKWFLQDEQFF.

The V and J genes are TRBV5-1 and TRBJ1-1; the match to TRBD1 covers 8 bases. V lost 0 bases, J lost 0 bases, and 16 bases stayed unmatched. The CDR3 is made up of 20 amino acids. Germline lookup yields CDR1 SGHRS and CDR2 YFSETQ. CDR3 in DNA: TGCGCCAGCAGCTTGGCCCTGGGACAGGAGAAATTTACACTGAACACTGAAGCTTTCTTT. Encoded protein: CASSLALGQEKFTLNTEAFF. The full variable domain, with the rest looked up from reference TRBV5-1 and TRBJ1-1, is KAGVTQTPRYLIKTRGQQVTLSCSPISGHRSVSWYQQTPGQGLQFLFEYFSETQRNKGNFPGRFSGRQFSNSRSEMNVSTLELGDSALYLCASSLALGQEKFTLNTEAFFGQGTRLTVV.

The chain carries TRBV6-1 and TRBJ2-7; possibly TRBD1 for D (6 bases). Trimming pared 5 bases from V and 6 bases from J, leaving 17 bases between. This CDR3 is built from 14 residues. The V gene's germline CDR1 is MNHNS and CDR2 SASEGT. CDR3 in amino acids: CASSTQGPSGEQYF. The CDR3 DNA is TGTGCCAGCAGTACACAGGGACCTTCGGGCGAGCAGTACTTC.

This clone has a single count. This chain connects TRBV4-1 to TRBJ2-7; D possibly corresponds to TRBD1 (6 bases). Germline CDR1 MGHRA, CDR2 YSYEKL. The V gene lost 0 bases and the J gene lost 2 bases, with 11 bases spanning the gap. CDR3 length equals 15 residues. CDR3 amino acids: CASSQDPAGAYEQYF. The DNA for the CDR3 is TGCGCCAGCAGCCAAGACCCCGCAGGGGCCTACGAGCAGTACTTC.